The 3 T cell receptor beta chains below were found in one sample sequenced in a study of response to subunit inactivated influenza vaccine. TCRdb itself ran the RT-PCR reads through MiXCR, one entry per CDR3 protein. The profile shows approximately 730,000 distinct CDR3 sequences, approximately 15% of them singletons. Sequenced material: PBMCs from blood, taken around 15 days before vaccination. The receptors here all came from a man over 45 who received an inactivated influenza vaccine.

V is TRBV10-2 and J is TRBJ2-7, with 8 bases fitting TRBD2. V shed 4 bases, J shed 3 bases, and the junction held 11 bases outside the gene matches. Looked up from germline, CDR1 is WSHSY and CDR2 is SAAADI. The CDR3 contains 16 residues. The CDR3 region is CASSAGGDLGDYEQYF. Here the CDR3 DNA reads TGCGCCAGCAGTGCGGGAGGGGATTTAGGGGACTACGAGCAGTACTTC.

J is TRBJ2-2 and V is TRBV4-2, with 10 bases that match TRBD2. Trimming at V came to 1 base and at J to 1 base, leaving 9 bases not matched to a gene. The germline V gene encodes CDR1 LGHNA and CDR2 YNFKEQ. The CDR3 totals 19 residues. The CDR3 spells CASSQVWSSGGGNTGELFF. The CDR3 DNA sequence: TGTGCCAGCAGCCAAGTTTGGTCTAGCGGGGGCGGGAACACCGGGGAGCTGTTTTTT.

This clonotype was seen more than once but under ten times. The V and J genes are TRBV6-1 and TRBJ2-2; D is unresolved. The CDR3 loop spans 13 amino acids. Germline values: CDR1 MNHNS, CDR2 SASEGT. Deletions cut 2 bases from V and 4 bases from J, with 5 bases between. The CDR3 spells CASSEQTTGELFF. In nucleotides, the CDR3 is TGTGCCAGCAGTGAACAGACCACCGGGGAGCTGTTTTTT.